Below are 21 T cell receptor beta chains sequenced from a single sample in a study of blood T cell repertoires in COVID-19. The table came from immunoSEQ multiplex PCR; TCRdb's copy has only in-frame clones and leaves some out. The sample has about 180,000 clones; around 87% are singletons. Sequencing was performed on peripheral blood. The receptors originated from a man in his fifties or sixties with COVID-19, enrolled during active disease.

This sequence joins TRBV6-5 and TRBJ1-5; maybe TRBD1 (5 bases). Trimming removed 2 bases from V and 7 bases from J, with 18 bases in between. This CDR3 is built from 16 residues. Germline CDR1 is MNHEY and CDR2 is SVGAGI. The chain's CDR3 is CASSYPFQDNLQPQHF. The CDR3, as DNA: TGTGCCAGCAGTTACCCTTTTCAGGACAACCTACAGCCCCAGCATTTT.

The CDR3 is CASSITGQGNEQFF. The CDR3 nucleotides read TGTGCCAGTAGTATAACGGGCCAGGGTAATGAGCAGTTCTTC. The J gene is TRBJ2-1, the V gene TRBV19, with D perhaps TRBD1 (5 bases). Trimming took 2 bases from V and 7 from J, leaving 12 bases between them. Germline assignment: CDR1 LNHDA and CDR2 SQIVND (reference sequence). The length of the CDR3 is 14 residues.

CDR3 nucleotide sequence: TGTGCCAGCGGACAGGGGGTAGGGTCACCCCTCCACTTT. Translation: CASGQGVGSPLHF. V usage is TRBV6-4 and J usage is TRBJ1-6, with 10 nucleotides matching TRBD1. Germline V gene data show CDR1 as MRHNA and CDR2 as SNTAGT. J lost 10 bases, V lost 8 bases, and 5 bases had no gene match. The CDR3 length is 13 residues.

This chain connects TRBV24-1 to TRBJ1-6, with D perhaps matching TRBD1 (5 bases). The germline CDR1 and CDR2 sequences are KGHDR and SFDVKD. The V end lost 8 bases, the J end lost 11 bases, and 21 bases lay between the germline ends. The CDR3 sequence is 15 residues long. The chain's CDR3 is CATTRALPREAPLHF. DNA for the CDR3: TGTGCCACCACCAGGGCCCTACCCCGGGAGGCACCCCTCCACTTT.

CDR3 loop: CASSVRTGGAGWNEQYF. CDR3 nucleotide sequence: TGTGCCAGCTCAGTCAGAACAGGGGGCGCAGGGTGGAACGAGCAGTACTTC. V and J are TRBV18 and TRBJ2-7; 9 bases align to TRBD1. Germline trimming cut 5 bases from V and 5 bases from J; bases unmatched to any gene: 16. Germline V gives CDR1 KGHSH, CDR2 LQKENI. The CDR3 covers 17 residues.

This rearrangement joins TRBV7-8 to TRBJ2-5; D unclear. CDR3 size: 13 residues. Trimming shortened V by 3 bases and J by 7 bases, and 12 bases separated the two germline ends. Germline values: CDR1 SGHVS, CDR2 FQNEAQ. The CDR3 loop is CASSLGAAGTQYF. Here the CDR3 DNA reads TGTGCCAGCAGCTTGGGCGCCGCAGGGACCCAGTACTTC.

The J gene is TRBJ1-1, the V gene TRBV5-1; 11 bases line up with TRBD1. V lost 4 bases, J lost 1 base, and 12 bases stayed unmatched. CDR1 SGHRS and CDR2 YFSETQ come from the germline V gene. The CDR3 covers 18 residues. This CDR3 reads CASSPLAGTGGTNTEAFF. DNA of the CDR3: TGCGCCAGCAGCCCGTTGGCCGGGACAGGGGGAACGAACACTGAAGCTTTCTTT.

V usage is TRBV5-1 and J usage is TRBJ2-5, with 8 nucleotides matching TRBD2. Germline values: CDR1 SGHRS, CDR2 YFSETQ. The CDR3 extends over 15 amino acids. V lost 2 bases to trimming and J lost 0 bases; unmatched junction nucleotides: 3. CDR3 DNA sequence: TGCGCCAGCAGCTTCCCCGGGGGGGACCAAGAGACCCAGTACTTC. Translating gives CASSFPGGDQETQYF.

The V and J genes are TRBV4-1 and TRBJ2-5; 8 bases line up with TRBD1. Germline-derived CDR1 and CDR2 are MGHRA and YSYEKL. The CDR3 consists of 15 residues. Losses at the gene ends were 4 bases for V and 3 bases for J; bases not matched to a gene: 7. This CDR3 reads CASSRRDRLEETQYF. CDR3 bases: TGCGCCAGCAGCCGCAGGGACAGGTTAGAAGAGACCCAGTACTTC.

The rearrangement joins TRBV7-2 to TRBJ2-5; D gene ambiguous. Trimming pared 3 bases from V and 2 bases from J, leaving 7 bases between. The germline CDR1 and CDR2 sequences are SGHTA and FQGNSA. This CDR3 comprises 13 residues. This chain's CDR3 is CASSFTAQETQYF. The CDR3 DNA reads TGTGCCAGCAGCTTTACAGCTCAAGAGACCCAGTACTTC.

This clone was detected only once. This sequence joins TRBV6-5 and TRBJ1-5, with a weak D call TRBD1 (5 bases). Per the germline V gene, CDR1 is MNHEY and CDR2 is SVGAGI. This CDR3 has 15 residues. Trimming pared 6 bases from V and 5 bases from J, leaving 17 bases between. In nucleotides, the CDR3 is TGTGCCAGCAGCCTAGGCAGGGCGGGGGATCAGCCCCAGCATTTT. This codes for CASSLGRAGDQPQHF.

V gene TRBV28 combines with J gene TRBJ1-5; TRBD1 agrees at 7 bases. The CDR3 is made up of 14 amino acids. Germline V lookup: CDR1 MDHEN, CDR2 SYDVKM. V lost 7 bases to trimming and J lost 2 bases; unmatched junction nucleotides: 5. CDR3 sequence: CASMSTGGNQPQHF. The CDR3 region has the DNA TGTGCCAGCATGTCCACAGGGGGCAATCAGCCCCAGCATTTT.

The chain employs TRBV6-2 or TRBV6-3 and TRBJ1-5, with 7 bases lining up with TRBD1. Germline V gene data show CDR1 as MNHEY and CDR2 as SVGEGT. This CDR3 is built from 16 residues. V was pared by 5 bases and J by 3 bases, with 10 bases of the junction left unmatched. The CDR3 protein is CASSLAFRGINQPQHF. The CDR3, as DNA: TGTGCCAGCAGTCTCGCCTTCAGGGGGATCAATCAGCCCCAGCATTTT.

The rearrangement links TRBV6-2 or TRBV6-3 to TRBJ1-2; D unclear. V shed 2 bases and J shed 1 base, with 11 bases lying between them. CDR1 is MNHEY, CDR2 SVGEGT, per germline. The CDR3 is 15 amino acids. CDR3 in DNA: TGTGCCAGCAGTTACGGCGGGCAGGTTAACTATGGCTACACCTTC. Translated: CASSYGGQVNYGYTF.

The chain combines TRBV11-2 with TRBJ2-5, with D tentatively TRBD1 (5 bases). V dropped 6 bases and J dropped 2 bases, with 16 bases sitting between them. This CDR3 is built from 15 residues. The germline CDR1 and CDR2 sequences are SGHAT and FQNNGV. The CDR3 sequence is CASSFGKGPQETQYF. The CDR3 nucleotides are TGTGCCAGCAGTTTCGGCAAGGGGCCTCAAGAGACCCAGTACTTC.

The J gene is TRBJ1-2, the V gene TRBV6-2 or TRBV6-3; 9 bases map to TRBD1. Per germline, CDR1 MNHEY and CDR2 SVGEGT. With 6 bases clipped from V and 2 bases from J, the junction kept 4 bases outside the gene matches. The CDR3 length is 14 residues. CDR3 DNA sequence: TGTGCCAGCAGCGAGGGACAGGGCAACTATGGCTACACCTTC. Translating it yields CASSEGQGNYGYTF.

The rearrangement links TRBV7-6 to TRBJ1-2; 9 bases are shared with TRBD1. After removal of 5 bases from V and 2 bases from J, the junction contained 9 bases not matched to a gene. The CDR3 length is 16 residues. Germline V gene sequence: CDR1 SGHVS, CDR2 FNYEAQ. The DNA for the CDR3 is TGTGCCAGCAGCCCCAGGAGGGACAGGGTCAACTATGGCTACACCTTC. Its protein is CASSPRRDRVNYGYTF.

Here the CDR3 DNA reads TGCGCCAGCAGCCAAGTAGGAACAAGGAGGGGATCGATCTATGGCTACACCTTC. Translated, it gives CASSQVGTRRGSIYGYTF. This chain connects TRBV4-3 to TRBJ1-2, with D possibly TRBD1 on 5 matching bases. The germline gives CDR1 LGHNA, CDR2 YSLEER. This CDR3 spans 18 amino acids. Trimming took off 1 base at V and 4 bases at J, with 22 bases between the two ends.

V and J are TRBV18 and TRBJ2-6; TRBD1 matches 8 bases. J gave up 4 bases and V 8 bases, and 10 bases lay outside the gene matches. The CDR3 is made up of 16 amino acids. Germline assignment: CDR1 KGHSH and CDR2 LQKENI. CDR3 in amino acids: CASQTRQGLGANVLTF. In DNA, the CDR3 is TGTGCCAGCCAAACTCGACAGGGGCTCGGGGCCAACGTCCTGACTTTC.

V gene TRBV29-1 combines with J gene TRBJ1-2; D unresolved. The CDR3 runs 13 residues. Trimming removed 0 bases at V and 3 bases at J, with 8 bases between. Germline assignment: CDR1 SQVTM and CDR2 ANQGSEA. The CDR3 coding sequence is TGCAGCGTTGAAGACAGGTCATACTATGGCTACACCTTC. It is translated as CSVEDRSYYGYTF.

The chain is built from TRBV4-3 and TRBJ2-3; tentatively, D is TRBD2 (6 bases). Trimming removed 1 base at V and 2 bases at J, with 19 bases between. The length of the CDR3 is 18 residues. Germline V lookup: CDR1 LGHNA, CDR2 YSLEER. CDR3 nucleotides: TGCGCCAGCAGCCAAGCTCCTTATGGGGGGTCAAACACAGATACGCAGTATTTT. As protein: CASSQAPYGGSNTDTQYF.